This entry describes one TCR beta chain. What it binds is unknown. The CDR3 extends over 18 amino acids. Germline CDR1 reads SGHTA; CDR2 reads FQGNSA. The V gene lost 3 bases and the J gene lost 6 bases, with 23 bases spanning the gap. This record comes from a study of follicular helper T cells after annual influenza vaccination. General study findings and limits: ICOS+CD38+ cTfh clonality tracked population frequency, and its change tracked circulating plasmablast change.

Data came from immunoSEQ multiplex PCR; TCRdb stores just in-frame clones and leaves some out. This table holds around 8,700 clones, approximately 85% found once. This sample's time point: 2015-2016 season, 7 days after influenza vaccination. The J gene is TRBJ1-4, the V gene TRBV7-2; D gene ambiguous. The specimen was CXCR5+ CD38- circulating T follicular helper cells from blood, collected 7 days after influenza vaccination. Subset meaning: circulating Tfh, non-naive CD4+CXCR5+PD-1+ (ICOS+CD38+ or ICOS-CD38-). The clonotype comes from an adult who received the influenza vaccine. The CDR3 is CASSFLGGRSRVDEKLFF. CDR3 nucleotide sequence: TGTGCCAGCAGCTTTTTAGGAGGCAGAAGTAGAGTGGATGAAAAACTGTTTTTT.